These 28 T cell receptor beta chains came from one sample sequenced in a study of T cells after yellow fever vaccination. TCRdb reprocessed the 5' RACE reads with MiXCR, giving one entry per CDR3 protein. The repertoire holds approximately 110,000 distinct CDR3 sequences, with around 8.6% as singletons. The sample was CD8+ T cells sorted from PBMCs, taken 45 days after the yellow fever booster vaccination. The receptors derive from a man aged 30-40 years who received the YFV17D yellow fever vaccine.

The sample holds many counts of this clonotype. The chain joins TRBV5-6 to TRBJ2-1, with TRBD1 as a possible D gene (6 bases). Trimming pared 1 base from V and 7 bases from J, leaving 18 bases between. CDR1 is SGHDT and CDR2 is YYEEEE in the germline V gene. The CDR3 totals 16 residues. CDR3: CASSLPSGVSLNEQFF. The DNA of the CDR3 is TGTGCCAGCAGCTTGCCCTCAGGGGTGTCCTTGAATGAGCAGTTCTTC.

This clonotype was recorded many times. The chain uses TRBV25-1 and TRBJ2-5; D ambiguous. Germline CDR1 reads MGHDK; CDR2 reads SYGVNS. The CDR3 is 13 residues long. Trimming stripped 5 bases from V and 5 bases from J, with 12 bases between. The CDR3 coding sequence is TGTGCCAGCAGTTTAGTGGTTCTGGAGACCCAGTACTTC. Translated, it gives CASSLVVLETQYF. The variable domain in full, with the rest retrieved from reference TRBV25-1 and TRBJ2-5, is EADIYQTPRYLVIGTGKKITLECSQTMGHDKMYWYQQDPGMELHLIHYSYGVNSTEKGDLSSESTVSRIRTEHFPLTLESARPSHTSQYLCASSLVVLETQYFGPGTRLLVL.

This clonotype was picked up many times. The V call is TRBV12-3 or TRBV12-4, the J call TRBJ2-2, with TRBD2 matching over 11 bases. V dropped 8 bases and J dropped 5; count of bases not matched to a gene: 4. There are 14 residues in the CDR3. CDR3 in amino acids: CASGTSGYTGELFF. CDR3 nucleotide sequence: TGTGCCAGCGGGACTAGCGGATATACCGGGGAGCTGTTTTTT.

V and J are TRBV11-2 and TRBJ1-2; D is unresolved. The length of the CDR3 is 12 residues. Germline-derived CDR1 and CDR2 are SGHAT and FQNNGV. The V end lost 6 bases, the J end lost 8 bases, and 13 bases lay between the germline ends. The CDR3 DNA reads TGTGCCAGCAGTTTGGACGCCCAAGGCTACACCTTC. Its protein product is CASSLDAQGYTF.

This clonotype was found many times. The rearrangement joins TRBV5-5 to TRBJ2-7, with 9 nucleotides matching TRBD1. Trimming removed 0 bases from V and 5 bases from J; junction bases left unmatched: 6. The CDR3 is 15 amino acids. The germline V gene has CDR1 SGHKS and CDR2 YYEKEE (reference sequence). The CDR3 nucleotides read TGTGCCAGCAGCTTGGGGTGGACAGGGGCCAACGAGCAGTACTTC. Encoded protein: CASSLGWTGANEQYF.

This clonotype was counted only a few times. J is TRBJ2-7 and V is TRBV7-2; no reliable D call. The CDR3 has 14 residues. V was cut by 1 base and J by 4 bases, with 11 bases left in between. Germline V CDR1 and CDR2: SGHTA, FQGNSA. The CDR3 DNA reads TGTGCCAGCAGCTTAGGGAGACAACTTTACGAGCAGTACTTC. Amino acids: CASSLGRQLYEQYF.

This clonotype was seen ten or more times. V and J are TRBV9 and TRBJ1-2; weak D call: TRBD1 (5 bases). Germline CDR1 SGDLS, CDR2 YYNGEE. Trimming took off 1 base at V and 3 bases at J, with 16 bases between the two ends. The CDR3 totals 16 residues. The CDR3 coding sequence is TGTGCCAGCAGCGTAAACCCGACAGAATCCGACTATGGCTACACCTTC. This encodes CASSVNPTESDYGYTF.

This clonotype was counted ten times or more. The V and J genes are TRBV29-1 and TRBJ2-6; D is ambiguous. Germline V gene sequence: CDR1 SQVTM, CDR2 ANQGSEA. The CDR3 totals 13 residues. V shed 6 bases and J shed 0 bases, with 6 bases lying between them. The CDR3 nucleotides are TGCAGCGTCGTCGACTCTGGGGCCAACGTCCTGACTTTC. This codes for CSVVDSGANVLTF.

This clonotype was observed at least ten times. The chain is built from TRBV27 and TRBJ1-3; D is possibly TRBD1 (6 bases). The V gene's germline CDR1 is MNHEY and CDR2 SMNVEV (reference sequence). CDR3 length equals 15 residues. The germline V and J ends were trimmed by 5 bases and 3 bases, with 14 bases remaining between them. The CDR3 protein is CASSPTGSGGNTIYF. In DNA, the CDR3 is TGTGCCAGCAGTCCCACAGGGTCCGGTGGAAACACCATATATTTT.

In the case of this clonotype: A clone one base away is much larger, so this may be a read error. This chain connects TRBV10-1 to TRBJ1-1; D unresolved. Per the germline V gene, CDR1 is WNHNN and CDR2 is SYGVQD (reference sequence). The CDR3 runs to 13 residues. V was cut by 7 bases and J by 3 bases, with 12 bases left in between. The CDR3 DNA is TGCGCCAGCAAAGGGAGCCCGCACACTGAAGCTTTCTTT. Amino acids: CASKGSPHTEAFF.

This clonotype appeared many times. The CDR3 DNA reads TGTGCCAGCAGCTTAGGGGCCGCGGCTGGCTACACCTTC. It is translated as CASSLGAAAGYTF. The chain links TRBV7-2 to TRBJ1-2, with no clear D. The CDR3 extends over 13 amino acids. In germline, CDR1 is SGHTA, CDR2 FQGNSA. Trimming removed 1 base from V and 7 bases from J, with 10 bases in between.

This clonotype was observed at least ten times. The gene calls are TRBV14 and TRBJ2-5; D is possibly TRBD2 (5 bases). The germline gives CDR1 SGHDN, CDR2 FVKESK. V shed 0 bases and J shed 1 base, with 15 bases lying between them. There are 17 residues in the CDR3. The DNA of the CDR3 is TGTGCCAGCAGCCAAGATACGGCTAGCTGGGGCCAAGAGACCCAGTACTTC. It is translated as CASSQDTASWGQETQYF. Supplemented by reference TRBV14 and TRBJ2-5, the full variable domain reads EAGVTQFPSHSVIEKGQTVTLRCDPISGHDNLYWYRRVMGKEIKFLLHFVKESKQDESGMPNNRFLAERTGGTYSTLKVQPAELEDSGVYFCASSQDTASWGQETQYFGPGTRLLVL.

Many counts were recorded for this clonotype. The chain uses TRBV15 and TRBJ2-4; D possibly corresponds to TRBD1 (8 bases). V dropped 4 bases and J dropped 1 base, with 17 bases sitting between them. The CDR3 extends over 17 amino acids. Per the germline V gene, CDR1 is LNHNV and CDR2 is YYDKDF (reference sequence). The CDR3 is CATSTGQGGWAKNIQYF. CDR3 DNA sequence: TGTGCCACCAGCACAGGACAGGGAGGGTGGGCCAAAAACATTCAGTACTTC. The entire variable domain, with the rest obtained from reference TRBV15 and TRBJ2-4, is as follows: DAMVIQNPRYQVTQFGKPVTLSCSQTLNHNVMYWYQQKSSQAPKLLFHYYDKDFNNEADTPDNFQSRRPNTSFCFLDIRSPGLGDTAMYLCATSTGQGGWAKNIQYFGAGTRLSVL.

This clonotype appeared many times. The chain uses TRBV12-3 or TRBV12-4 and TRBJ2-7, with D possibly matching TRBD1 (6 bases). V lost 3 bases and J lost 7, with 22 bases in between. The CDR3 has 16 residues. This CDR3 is CASSFLGTRYSLEQYF. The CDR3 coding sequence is TGTGCCAGCAGTTTTCTTGGGACACGGTATAGCTTAGAGCAGTACTTC.

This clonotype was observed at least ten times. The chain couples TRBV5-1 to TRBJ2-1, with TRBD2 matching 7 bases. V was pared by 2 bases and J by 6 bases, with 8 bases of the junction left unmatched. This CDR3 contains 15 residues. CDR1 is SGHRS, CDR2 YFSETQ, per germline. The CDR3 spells CASSFGGEALNEQFF. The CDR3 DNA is TGCGCCAGCAGCTTTGGGGGGGAAGCCCTCAATGAGCAGTTCTTC.

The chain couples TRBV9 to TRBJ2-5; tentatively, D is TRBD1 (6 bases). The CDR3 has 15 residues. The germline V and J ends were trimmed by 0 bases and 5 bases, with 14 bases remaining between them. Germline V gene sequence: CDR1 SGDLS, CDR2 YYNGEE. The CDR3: CASSVGGGRRETQYF. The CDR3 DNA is TGTGCCAGCAGCGTAGGAGGGGGAAGAAGGGAGACCCAGTACTTC.

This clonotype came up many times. CDR3 sequence: CASSDQGGNQPQHF. The CDR3 nucleotides read TGTGCCAGCAGTGATCAAGGCGGCAATCAGCCCCAGCATTTT. The gene calls are TRBV12-3 or TRBV12-4 and TRBJ1-5; D is ambiguous. Trimming took off 5 bases at V and 2 bases at J, with 10 bases between the two ends. The CDR3 runs to 14 residues.

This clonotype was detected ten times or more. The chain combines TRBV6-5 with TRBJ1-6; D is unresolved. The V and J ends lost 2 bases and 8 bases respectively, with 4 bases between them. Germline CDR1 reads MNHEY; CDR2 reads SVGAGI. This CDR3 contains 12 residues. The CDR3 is CASSYGDSPLHF. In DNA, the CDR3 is TGTGCCAGCAGTTACGGCGATTCACCCCTCCACTTT.

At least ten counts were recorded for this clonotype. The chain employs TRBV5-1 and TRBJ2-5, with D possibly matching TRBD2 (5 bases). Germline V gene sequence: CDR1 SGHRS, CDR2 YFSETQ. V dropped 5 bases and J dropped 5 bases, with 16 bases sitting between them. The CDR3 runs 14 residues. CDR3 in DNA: TGCGCCAGCAGGGCGGGTATCGAGGAGGAGACCCAGTACTTC. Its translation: CASRAGIEEETQYF. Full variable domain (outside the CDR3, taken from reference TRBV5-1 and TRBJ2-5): KAGVTQTPRYLIKTRGQQVTLSCSPISGHRSVSWYQQTPGQGLQFLFEYFSETQRNKGNFPGRFSGRQFSNSRSEMNVSTLELGDSALYLCASRAGIEEETQYFGPGTRLLVL.

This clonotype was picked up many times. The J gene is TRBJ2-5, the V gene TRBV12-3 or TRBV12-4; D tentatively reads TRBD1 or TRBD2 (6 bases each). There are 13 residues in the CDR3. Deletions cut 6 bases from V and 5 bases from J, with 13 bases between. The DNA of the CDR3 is TGTGCCAGCAGCCCTCGGGGGCTGGAGACCCAGTACTTC. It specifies CASSPRGLETQYF.

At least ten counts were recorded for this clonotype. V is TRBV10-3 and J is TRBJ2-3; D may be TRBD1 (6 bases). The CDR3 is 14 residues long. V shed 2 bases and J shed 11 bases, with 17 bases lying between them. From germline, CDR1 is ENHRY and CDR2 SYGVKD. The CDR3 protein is CAISEPSRQEKQYF. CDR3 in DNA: TGTGCCATCAGTGAGCCGAGTAGACAGGAGAAGCAGTATTTT.

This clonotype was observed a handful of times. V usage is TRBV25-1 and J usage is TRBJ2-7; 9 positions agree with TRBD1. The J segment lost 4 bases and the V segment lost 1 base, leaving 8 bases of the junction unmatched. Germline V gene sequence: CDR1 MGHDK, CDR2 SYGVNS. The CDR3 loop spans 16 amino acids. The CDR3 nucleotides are TGTGCCAGCAGTGAATTCGGGACAGGGAAAGGGTACGAGCAGTACTTC. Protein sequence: CASSEFGTGKGYEQYF.

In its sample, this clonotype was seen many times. The CDR3, as DNA: TGCGCCAGCAGTGAGTCGATGCAGACGACTTATGGCTACACCTTC. It is translated as CASSESMQTTYGYTF. V and J are TRBV10-2 and TRBJ1-2, with D hard to call. Germline lookup yields CDR1 WSHSY and CDR2 SAAADI. Trimming took off 0 bases at V and 5 bases at J, with 13 bases between the two ends. The length of the CDR3 is 15 residues.

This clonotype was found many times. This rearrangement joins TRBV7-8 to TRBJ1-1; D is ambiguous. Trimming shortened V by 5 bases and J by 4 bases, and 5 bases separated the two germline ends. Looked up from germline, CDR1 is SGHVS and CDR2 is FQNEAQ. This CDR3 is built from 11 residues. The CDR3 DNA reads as TGTGCCAGCAGCCCGGGCACTGAAGCTTTCTTT. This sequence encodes CASSPGTEAFF.

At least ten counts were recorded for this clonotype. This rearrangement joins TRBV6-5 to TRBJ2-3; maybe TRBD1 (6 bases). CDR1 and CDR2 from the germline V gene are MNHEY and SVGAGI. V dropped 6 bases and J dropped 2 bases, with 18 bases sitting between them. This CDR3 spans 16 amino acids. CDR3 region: CASSRDTPSITDTQYF. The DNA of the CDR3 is TGTGCCAGCAGCCGGGACACTCCCTCAATCACAGATACGCAGTATTTT.

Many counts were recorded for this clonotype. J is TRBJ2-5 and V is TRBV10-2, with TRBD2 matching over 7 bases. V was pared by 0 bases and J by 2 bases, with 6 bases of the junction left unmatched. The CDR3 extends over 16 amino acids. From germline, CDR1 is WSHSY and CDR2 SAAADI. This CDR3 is CASSESVAGTQETQYF. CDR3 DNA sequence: TGCGCCAGCAGTGAGTCAGTAGCGGGCACTCAAGAGACCCAGTACTTC.

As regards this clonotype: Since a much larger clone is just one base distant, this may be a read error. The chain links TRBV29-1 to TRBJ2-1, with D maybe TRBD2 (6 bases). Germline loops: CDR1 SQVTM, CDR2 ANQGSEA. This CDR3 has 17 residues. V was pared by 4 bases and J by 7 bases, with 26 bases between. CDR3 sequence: CSVVSPPGPGVWNEQFF. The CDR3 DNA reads TGCAGCGTTGTATCGCCTCCGGGACCGGGAGTCTGGAATGAGCAGTTCTTC.

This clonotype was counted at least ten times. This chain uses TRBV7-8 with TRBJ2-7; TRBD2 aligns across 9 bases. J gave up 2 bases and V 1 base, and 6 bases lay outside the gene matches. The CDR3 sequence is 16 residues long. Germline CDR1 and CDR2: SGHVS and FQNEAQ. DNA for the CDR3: TGTGCCAGCAGCTTAGTGGGCGGGAGGGCCACCTACGAGCAGTACTTC. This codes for CASSLVGGRATYEQYF.